Listed below are T cell receptor beta chains from one sample, sequenced in a study of CD8+ T cells in alopecia areata. Some clones are missing from TCRdb's copy, which holds only in-frame ones; the method was immunoSEQ multiplex PCR. The table shows almost 35,000 clones, with 55% occurring only once. Sequencing was performed on NKG2D-high CD8+ T cells sorted from blood. The receptor source for this set is a human donor with alopecia areata. The CDR3 runs from the conserved cysteine through the conserved F or W. A D gene is named only where the DNA matches it firmly. Not every row has a clone size; where given, it reads once, few, many or a size class.

size,D,V,J,DNA,CDR3
once,NA,TRBV21-1,TRBJ2-6,TGTGCCAGCAGCAAAAAGAGCCAGAAGAGGACGGGTTCTGGGGCCAACGTCCTGACTTTC,CASSKKSQKRTGSGANVLTF
NA,NA,TRBV4-1,TRBJ2-1,TGCGCCAGCAGCCTTTTTAATGAGCAGTTCTTC,CASSLFNEQFF
few,NA,TRBV19,TRBJ2-7,TGTGCCAGTAGTACCACCGGGACACCTTCCTACGAGCAGTACTTC,CASSTTGTPSYEQYF
NA,NA,TRBV7-9,TRBJ2-7,TGTGCCAGCAGCTTAGGGCGGTACGAGCAGTACTTC,CASSLGRYEQYF
once,NA,TRBV7-9,TRBJ1-2,TGTGCCAGCAGATCCGCGATGGGAAGGAGCGGCGGTGGCTACACCTTC,CASRSAMGRSGGGYTF
few,NA,TRBV13,TRBJ2-7,TGTGCCAGCAGCTCACGGAGGACCGCGGTGTACAGCGAGCAGTACTTC,CASSSRRTAVYSEQYF
NA,NA,TRBV19,TRBJ1-6,TGTGCCAGTAGTGGCGGGAGGAACACGGGTCAGTCACCCCTCCACTTT,CASSGGRNTGQSPLHF
once,TRBD2,TRBV7-2,TRBJ2-1,TGTGCCAGCAGCTTAAGGCTAGCGGGAGGAAGTGAGCAGTTCTTC,CASSLRLAGGSEQFF
NA,NA,TRBV5-4,TRBJ1-1,TGTGCCAGCAAAGAGGGGCTGAGGACTGAAGCTTTCTTT,CASKEGLRTEAFF
NA,TRBD1,TRBV27,TRBJ2-1,TGTGCCAGCAGTTTAATGTTCGGGACAGGGTCCTACAATGAGCAGTTCTTC,CASSLMFGTGSYNEQFF
few,NA,TRBV7-2,TRBJ2-2,TGTGCCAGCAGCTTAGCGGGATGGAGCACCGGGGAGCTGTTTTTT,CASSLAGWSTGELFF
NA,NA,TRBV2,TRBJ1-3,TGTGCCAGCAGCTCCGAAGTGGCATATGGAAACACCATATATTTT,CASSSEVAYGNTIYF
NA,TRBD2,TRBV4-3,TRBJ2-2,TGCGCCAGCAGCCAAGAGGGCGGGAGGTGGGCCGGGGAGCTGTTTTTT,CASSQEGGRWAGELFF
NA,NA,TRBV19,TRBJ2-5,TGTGCCAGTACCTACGGAGAGACCCAGTACTTC,CASTYGETQYF
NA,NA,TRBV29-1,TRBJ2-1,TGCAGCGTTGACAGACCCCCTCTCTACAATGAGCAGTTCTTC,CSVDRPPLYNEQFF
NA,NA,TRBV9,TRBJ2-5,TGTGCCAGCAGCGTAGACCTGGGGCCCCAAGAGACCCAGTACTTC,CASSVDLGPQETQYF
few,TRBD1,TRBV7-9,TRBJ2-7,TGTGCCAGCAGCTTAGAGGGGGGACAGGGGGCCTACGAGCAGTACTTC,CASSLEGGQGAYEQYF
NA,NA,TRBV2,TRBJ1-1,TGTGCCAGCAGCTCCGAGATTAGACGGATACTGAACACTGAAGCTTTCTTT,CASSSEIRRILNTEAFF
NA,NA,TRBV27,TRBJ2-7,TGTGCCAGCAGTAGACCCGGGGGCGAGCAGTACTTC,CASSRPGGEQYF
NA,TRBD1,TRBV29-1,TRBJ1-2,TGCAGCGTTGAAGATCGACAGGGGGGAAACTATGGCTACACCTTC,CSVEDRQGGNYGYTF
NA,NA,TRBV4-2,TRBJ1-2,TGTGCCAGCAGCCAAGATCTGAAGGGGAAGAATGGCTACACCTTC,CASSQDLKGKNGYTF
NA,NA,TRBV7-9,TRBJ2-7,TGTGCCACCACCGGTGGGGCCGTGCCCTACGAGCAGTACTTC,CATTGGAVPYEQYF